One sample yielded the 16 T cell receptor beta chains listed below, sequenced in a study of cytomegalovirus exposure and HLA in healthy donors. PCR used 60 Vbeta primers and 13 Jbeta primers. Some clones are missing from TCRdb's copy, which holds only in-frame ones; the method was immunoSEQ multiplex PCR. The sample has under 150,000 clones, around 81% seen once. Sequencing used PBMCs. These receptors all stem from a man aged 18-30 years in good health and CMV-seronegative.

The V and J genes are TRBV4-3 and TRBJ1-2, with D perhaps TRBD1 (5 bases). There are 16 residues in the CDR3. Trimming stripped 0 bases from V and 6 bases from J, with 17 bases between. Looked up from germline, CDR1 is LGHNA and CDR2 is YSLEER. CDR3 DNA: TGCGCCAGCAGCCAAGACCGTGGCAGGGTCATTAATGGCTACACCTTC. This encodes CASSQDRGRVINGYTF.

The chain recombines TRBV7-6 with TRBJ2-7; D not resolved. The CDR3 contains 13 residues. Looked up from germline, CDR1 is SGHVS and CDR2 is FNYEAQ. The V end lost 6 bases, the J end lost 7 bases, and 16 bases lay between the germline ends. The CDR3 sequence is CASSLTVLREQYF. DNA of the CDR3: TGTGCCAGCAGTTTAACAGTTTTACGGGAGCAGTACTTC.

In this sample, this clone turned up a few times. V usage is TRBV6-6 and J usage is TRBJ1-3; D not certain. The CDR3 is 14 residues long. The V and J ends lost 6 bases and 0 bases respectively, with 9 bases between them. CDR1 and CDR2 (germline): MNHNY, SVGAGI (reference sequence). In nucleotides, the CDR3 is TGTGCCAGCAGCATCACTGCCTCTGGAAACACCATATATTTT. Translation: CASSITASGNTIYF.

This chain connects TRBV5-1 to TRBJ1-2; D gene uncertain. The CDR3 totals 12 residues. V was trimmed by 2 bases and J by 2 bases, leaving 4 bases between them. Germline-derived CDR1 and CDR2 are SGHRS and YFSETQ. The CDR3 region is CASSFQNYGYTF. Written as DNA, the CDR3 is TGCGCCAGCAGCTTTCAGAACTATGGCTACACCTTC. Filled out from reference TRBV5-1 and TRBJ1-2, the complete variable domain reads KAGVTQTPRYLIKTRGQQVTLSCSPISGHRSVSWYQQTPGQGLQFLFEYFSETQRNKGNFPGRFSGRQFSNSRSEMNVSTLELGDSALYLCASSFQNYGYTFGSGTRLTVV.

The chain carries TRBV5-4 and TRBJ1-2; 8 bases map to TRBD1. In germline, CDR1 is SGHNT, CDR2 YYREEE (reference sequence). V lost 4 bases and J lost 4; bases outside the gene matches: 9. This CDR3 is built from 15 residues. Written as DNA, the CDR3 is TGTGCCAGCAGCATGACAGGGGAGGGGATCTATGGCTACACCTTC. It specifies CASSMTGEGIYGYTF.

The chain carries TRBV28 and TRBJ2-1; 8 bases are shared with TRBD2. Germline V gene data show CDR1 as MDHEN and CDR2 as SYDVKM. This CDR3 spans 14 amino acids. With 4 bases clipped from V and 8 bases from J, the junction kept 7 bases outside the gene matches. CDR3 DNA: TGTGCCAGCAGTTGGGGCGGGGGGATCGATGAGCAGTTCTTC. It yields the protein CASSWGGGIDEQFF.

The chain is built from TRBV25-1 and TRBJ2-3; 13 bases fit TRBD2. Germline trimming cut 8 bases from V and 5 bases from J; bases unmatched to any gene: 4. Germline lookup yields CDR1 MGHDK and CDR2 SYGVNS. This CDR3 contains 14 residues. The CDR3 protein is CASRLAGGLDTQYF. Written as DNA, the CDR3 is TGTGCCAGCCGACTAGCGGGGGGCCTAGATACGCAGTATTTT.

This clone is a singleton in its sample. The V call is TRBV27, the J call TRBJ1-6; D uncertain. There are 13 residues in the CDR3. Trimming shortened V by 2 bases and J by 7 bases, and 6 bases separated the two germline ends. The germline gives CDR1 MNHEY, CDR2 SMNVEV (reference sequence). The CDR3 loop is CASSLKRNSPLHF. CDR3 DNA sequence: TGTGCCAGCAGTTTAAAGAGGAATTCACCCCTCCACTTT.

V and J are TRBV9 and TRBJ1-1; 9 nucleotides align to TRBD1. V shed 2 bases and J 5 bases; nucleotides not matched to a gene: 7. The length of the CDR3 is 15 residues. Germline-derived CDR1 and CDR2 are SGDLS and YYNGEE. The CDR3: CASSVHRGLRTEAFF. The CDR3 DNA sequence: TGTGCCAGCAGCGTCCACAGGGGGCTAAGGACTGAAGCTTTCTTT.

J is TRBJ1-1 and V is TRBV4-1, with 7 bases identical to TRBD1. The germline V gene has CDR1 MGHRA and CDR2 YSYEKL. V shed 3 bases, J shed 5 bases, and the junction held 6 bases outside the gene matches. CDR3 length: 14 residues. Here the CDR3 DNA reads TGCGCCAGCAGCCATCGAACAGGGGTGACTGAAGCTTTCTTT. This gives the protein CASSHRTGVTEAFF.

This clone was observed once. The gene calls are TRBV10-1 and TRBJ2-3; D is possibly TRBD1 (5 bases). Germline CDR1 WNHNN, CDR2 SYGVQD (reference sequence). The CDR3 length is 17 residues. Trimming stripped 0 bases from V and 4 bases from J, with 17 bases between. The CDR3 sequence: CASSESYWQGQSDTQYF. The CDR3 DNA reads TGCGCCAGCAGTGAGTCGTACTGGCAGGGTCAGTCAGATACGCAGTATTTT.

The chain joins TRBV29-1 to TRBJ2-3; 8 bases align to TRBD2. Germline lookup yields CDR1 SQVTM and CDR2 ANQGSEA. V lost 3 bases and J lost 2; bases outside the gene matches: 13. The CDR3 runs 17 residues. The CDR3 DNA reads as TGCAGCGTTGACTCCGCGGGGGGCGGGCGGTACACAGATACGCAGTATTTT. Protein product: CSVDSAGGGRYTDTQYF.

The chain joins TRBV7-9 to TRBJ1-2; the D gene is possibly TRBD1 (6 bases). The CDR3 loop spans 15 amino acids. Deletions cut 4 bases from V and 2 bases from J, with 14 bases between. Germline lookup yields CDR1 SEHNR and CDR2 FQNEAQ (reference sequence). CDR3 sequence (DNA): TGTGCCAGCAGCTCGCAACGTGACAGGAACTATGGCTACACCTTC. It is translated as CASSSQRDRNYGYTF.

This chain links TRBV7-9 with TRBJ1-4; 7 bases match TRBD1. The CDR3 is 14 amino acids. CDR1 is SEHNR and CDR2 is FQNEAQ in the germline V gene (reference sequence). The ends lost 5 bases at V and 5 bases at J; junction bases unmatched: 5. CDR3 sequence (DNA): TGTGCCAGCAGCCCGGGACAGATGAATGAAAAACTGTTTTTT. Translating it yields CASSPGQMNEKLFF.

The J gene is TRBJ1-5, the V gene TRBV2; no clear D gene. Germline lookup yields CDR1 SNHLY and CDR2 FYNNEI. CDR3 length: 14 residues. Trimming shortened V by 6 bases and J by 0 bases, and 9 bases separated the two germline ends. The CDR3 reads CASSLDFSNQPQHF. For the CDR3, the DNA is TGTGCCAGCAGCCTGGACTTTAGCAATCAGCCCCAGCATTTT.

The count of this clone is one. Here the CDR3 reads CASSPLGVQGWANSPLHF. CDR3 nucleotide sequence: TGTGCCAGCAGCCCCTTAGGGGTACAGGGTTGGGCAAACTCACCCCTCCACTTT. The chain uses TRBV28 and TRBJ1-6, with TRBD1 as a possible D gene (6 bases). CDR3 length: 18 residues. CDR1 and CDR2 from the germline V gene are MDHEN and SYDVKM. Trimming pared 6 bases from V and 10 bases from J, leaving 28 bases between.